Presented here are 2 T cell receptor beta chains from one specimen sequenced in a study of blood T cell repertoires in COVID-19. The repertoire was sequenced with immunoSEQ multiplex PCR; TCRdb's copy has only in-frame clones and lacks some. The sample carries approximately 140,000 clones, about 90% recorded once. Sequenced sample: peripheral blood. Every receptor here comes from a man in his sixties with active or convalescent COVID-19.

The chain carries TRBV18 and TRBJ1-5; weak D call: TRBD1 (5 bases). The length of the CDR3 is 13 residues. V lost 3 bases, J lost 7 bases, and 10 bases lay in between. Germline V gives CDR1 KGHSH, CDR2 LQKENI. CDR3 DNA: TGTGCCAGCTCACCTCAGGGTTCCCAGCCCCAGCATTTT. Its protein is CASSPQGSQPQHF. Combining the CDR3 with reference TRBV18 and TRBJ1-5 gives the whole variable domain NAGVMQNPRHLVRRRGQEARLRCSPMKGHSHVYWYRQLPEEGLKFMVYLQKENIIDESGMPKERFSAEFPKEGPSILRIQQVVRGDSAAYFCASSPQGSQPQHFGDGTRLSIL.

The CDR3 reads CASRLRDNYNEQFF. The CDR3 region has the DNA TGTGCCAGTCGCTTAAGGGACAACTACAATGAGCAGTTCTTC. The gene calls are TRBV19 and TRBJ2-1, with D perhaps TRBD1 (6 bases). Per germline, CDR1 LNHDA and CDR2 SQIVND (reference sequence). This CDR3 is 14 amino acids long. V shed 8 bases and J shed 3 bases, with 14 bases lying between them. The full variable domain, its missing parts supplied by reference TRBV19 and TRBJ2-1, is DGGITQSPKYLFRKEGQNVTLSCEQNLNHDAMYWYRQDPGQGLRLIYYSQIVNDFQKGDIAEGYSVSREKKESFPLTVTSAQKNPTAFYLCASRLRDNYNEQFFGPGTRLTVL.